The 22 T cell receptor beta chains given below trace back to one sample, sequenced in a study of post-analysis software for immune sequencing data. These TCRs' antigens remain unknown. Study-wide points: A handful of TRBV segments occurring more often in patients than controls included TRBV5-6, TRBV5-1 and TRBV20-1.

Unique molecular identifiers tagged the TCR beta cDNA libraries. TCRdb itself ran the PCR reads through MiXCR, one entry per CDR3 protein. The data contain some 690,000 distinct CDR3 sequences, about 27% of them singletons. Input material: blood. These receptor sequences come from a girl aged 10 to 17 with multiple sclerosis.

This chain connects TRBV4-3 to TRBJ2-2; TRBD2 agrees at 8 bases. After removal of 2 bases from V and 6 bases from J, the junction contained 8 bases not matched to a gene. CDR3 length: 16 amino acids. In germline, CDR1 is LGHNA, CDR2 YSLEER. The CDR3 nucleotides read TGCGCCAGCAGCCAACCCGGGAGGGCCCTGTCCGGGGAGCTGTTTTTT. This gives the protein CASSQPGRALSGELFF.

The chain is built from TRBV10-3 and TRBJ1-1, with no clear D. Germline lookup yields CDR1 ENHRY and CDR2 SYGVKD. The CDR3 length is 15 residues. V lost 4 bases and J lost 4, with 16 bases in between. The CDR3 coding sequence is TGTGCCATCAGTGTTCCTCCGGGTATCGGCACTGAAGCTTTCTTT. Its translation is CAISVPPGIGTEAFF.

The count of this clonotype is one. The chain uses TRBV7-2 and TRBJ2-4; D possibly corresponds to TRBD1 (6 bases). Trimming pared 2 bases from V and 7 bases from J, leaving 15 bases between. The germline CDR1 and CDR2 sequences are SGHTA and FQGNSA. The CDR3 loop spans 15 amino acids. For the CDR3, the DNA is TGTGCCAGCAGCTTATCACGCCAGGGGCCCAACATTCAGTACTTC. Encoded protein: CASSLSRQGPNIQYF.

This clonotype has only a few counts. The chain combines TRBV6-2 or TRBV6-3 with TRBJ2-1; no clear D. Per the germline V gene, CDR1 is MNHEY and CDR2 is SVGEGT. The CDR3 totals 15 residues. Trimming left V 6 bases short and J 6 bases short, with 18 bases between. CDR3 sequence reads: CASSQPRAFSNEQFF. CDR3 sequence (DNA): TGTGCCAGCAGCCAACCCCGGGCCTTCTCCAATGAGCAGTTCTTC.

This clonotype was counted a few times. The gene calls are TRBV5-1 and TRBJ2-1, with D tentatively TRBD2 (5 bases). Trimming removed 4 bases from V and 5 bases from J, with 10 bases in between. This CDR3 spans 13 amino acids. CDR1 is SGHRS and CDR2 is YFSETQ in the germline V gene. The CDR3 reads CASSPRENNEQFF. DNA for the CDR3: TGCGCCAGCAGCCCTCGGGAAAACAATGAGCAGTTCTTC.

This clonotype was observed a few times. This chain links TRBV28 with TRBJ1-2; weak D call: TRBD1 (5 bases). The V gene lost 8 bases and the J gene lost 4 bases, with 20 bases spanning the gap. Germline CDR1 is MDHEN and CDR2 is SYDVKM. The CDR3 covers 15 residues. The CDR3 here is CASPLPLAGVYGYTF. CDR3 DNA: TGTGCCAGCCCTCTGCCCCTGGCGGGGGTCTATGGCTACACCTTC.

This clonotype has more than one count but fewer than ten. This chain joins TRBV27 and TRBJ2-5, with D tentatively TRBD1 (6 bases). The better agreement between TRBJ2-7 and the DNA end casts doubt on the J call. This CDR3 is built from 14 residues. Germline V gives CDR1 MNHEY, CDR2 SMNVEV (reference sequence). CDR3 protein: CASSQGSPINEQYF. The DNA for the CDR3 is TGTGCCAGCAGCCAGGGGTCCCCAATTAACGAGCAGTACTTC.

This clonotype occurred a few times. The chain has TRBV29-1 and TRBJ1-2, with 10 bases that match TRBD1. Losses at the gene ends were 0 bases for V and 7 bases for J; bases not matched to a gene: 8. The CDR3 contains 15 residues. Germline V CDR1 and CDR2: SQVTM, ANQGSEA. The CDR3 sequence: CSVEDRGQGLFGYTF. The CDR3 region has the DNA TGCAGCGTTGAAGATCGGGGACAGGGGCTTTTTGGCTACACCTTC.

Details on this clonotype: This CDR3 fails to terminate in the conserved phenylalanine or tryptophan, so it likely reflects a read error. V and J are TRBV27 and TRBJ2-3; 9 bases are a match to TRBD1. The germline V gene encodes CDR1 MNHEY and CDR2 SMNVEV (reference sequence). J gave up 4 bases and V 7 bases, and 12 bases lay outside the gene matches. This CDR3 has 16 residues. The CDR3 sequence: CASNPRGQGSADTQYL. CDR3 sequence (DNA): TGTGCCAGCAACCCGAGGGGACAGGGAAGTGCAGATACGCAGTATTTG.

With regard to this clonotype: The CDR3 does not close with the conserved phenylalanine or tryptophan, likely indicating a read error. V usage is TRBV5-1 and J usage is TRBJ2-5; TRBD2 is a possible D gene (6 bases). Trimming stripped 6 bases from V and 2 bases from J, with 17 bases between. The CDR3 spans 15 residues. Germline V gene data show CDR1 as SGHRS and CDR2 as YFSETQ. The CDR3 DNA reads TGCGCCAGCATTCGGGCGGGGAGAGGACAAGAGACCCAGTACGTC. Its translation: CASIRAGRGQETQYV.

J is TRBJ2-3 and V is TRBV9; no clear D. Per the germline V gene, CDR1 is SGDLS and CDR2 is YYNGEE. Trimming took 0 bases from V and 2 from J, leaving 10 bases between them. The CDR3 contains 15 residues. This chain's CDR3 is CASSVAGVSTDTQYF. In DNA, the CDR3 is TGTGCCAGCAGCGTAGCTGGGGTTTCCACAGATACGCAGTATTTT. Full variable domain (outside the CDR3, taken from reference TRBV9 and TRBJ2-3): DSGVTQTPKHLITATGQRVTLRCSPRSGDLSVYWYQQSLDQGLQFLIQYYNGEERAKGNILERFSAQQFPDLHSELNLSSLELGDSALYFCASSVAGVSTDTQYFGPGTRLTVL.

This clonotype was observed a single time. This chain links TRBV20-1 with TRBJ1-2, with TRBD1 matching 7 bases. J was trimmed by 4 bases and V by 4 bases; bases with no gene match: 9. Germline V gene lookup returns CDR1 DFQATT and CDR2 SNEGSKA (reference sequence). The CDR3 loop spans 14 amino acids. The DNA of the CDR3 is TGCAGTGCTACCCCACAGGGGTGGATCTATGGCTACACCTTC. Its protein is CSATPQGWIYGYTF.

V gene TRBV5-5 combines with J gene TRBJ2-7; D may be TRBD2 (6 bases). Deletions cut 2 bases from V and 0 bases from J, with 12 bases between. Germline assignment: CDR1 SGHKS and CDR2 YYEKEE (reference sequence). The CDR3 runs 15 residues. This CDR3 is CASSLRDGSSYEQYF. CDR3 bases: TGTGCCAGCAGCTTAAGGGACGGGAGCTCCTACGAGCAGTACTTC.

A few counts support this clonotype. The V and J genes are TRBV12-3 or TRBV12-4 and TRBJ2-5; maybe TRBD1 (6 bases). V was cut by 6 bases and J by 5 bases, with 19 bases left in between. The CDR3 sequence is 15 residues long. In DNA, the CDR3 is TGTGCCAGCAGACTAGATGGGTCAGGGGCTGAGACCCAGTACTTC. Translating it yields CASRLDGSGAETQYF.

J is TRBJ2-1 and V is TRBV6-4, with 9 bases matching TRBD1. From germline, CDR1 is MRHNA and CDR2 SNTAGT. With 10 bases clipped from V and 0 bases from J, the junction kept 10 bases outside the gene matches. There are 16 residues in the CDR3. The CDR3 sequence: CAIGDRDGHSYNEQFF. CDR3 nucleotide sequence: TGTGCCATCGGGGACAGGGACGGACACTCCTACAATGAGCAGTTCTTC.

This clonotype occurred a few times. The chain carries TRBV12-3 or TRBV12-4 and TRBJ2-5; no reliable D call. TRBJ2-7 explains the end of the DNA better; the J call may be wrong. The CDR3 sequence is 13 residues long. CDR3 DNA sequence: TGTGCCAGCAGGTTAACAGATACCTACGAGCAGTACTTC. Protein sequence: CASRLTDTYEQYF.

This clonotype has a handful of counts. The CDR3 loop reads CASSSDRLNTEAFF. The CDR3 coding sequence is TGTGCCAGCAGCTCCGACAGATTGAACACTGAAGCTTTCTTT. The chain is built from TRBV7-9 and TRBJ1-1; D might be TRBD1 (5 bases). CDR3 length equals 14 residues. The germline gives CDR1 SEHNR, CDR2 FQNEAQ (reference sequence). V lost 4 bases and J lost 0, with 9 bases in between.

This clonotype was seen a few times. The CDR3 DNA sequence: TGTGCCAGCAGCCCCCGGCCACGCGAGCAGTACTTC. Translating gives CASSPRPREQYF. This sequence joins TRBV7-9 and TRBJ2-7, with unresolved D. This CDR3 contains 12 residues. Deletions cut 5 bases from V and 6 bases from J, with 11 bases between. Germline CDR1 SEHNR, CDR2 FQNEAQ (reference sequence).

As concerns this clonotype: A much larger clone differs from this one at a single base, so this may be a read error. The V call is TRBV12-3 or TRBV12-4, the J call TRBJ2-5, with D perhaps matching TRBD2 (6 bases). The CDR3 length is 12 residues. CDR3: CASRPGLENQYF. DNA of the CDR3: TGTGCCAGCAGGCCGGGACTGGAGAACCAGTACTTC.

In nucleotides, the CDR3 is TGCAGTGCTAGGGGCGGGAGCCTAGTCCATGAGCAGTTCTTC. Its protein product is CSARGGSLVHEQFF. The rearrangement joins TRBV20-1 to TRBJ2-1; TRBD2 agrees at 7 bases. J lost 8 bases, V lost 3 bases, and 10 bases had no gene match. CDR1 is DFQATT and CDR2 is SNEGSKA in the germline V gene (reference sequence). CDR3 length equals 14 residues.

The chain joins TRBV7-6 to TRBJ1-2; 7 nucleotides align to TRBD1. The CDR3 covers 18 residues. CDR1 is SGHVS, CDR2 FNYEAQ, per germline. The V gene end was trimmed by 3 bases and the J gene end by 4 bases; junction bases not matched to a gene: 17. CDR3 amino acids: CASSLGQPWSGLSYGYTF. The CDR3 DNA follows: TGTGCCAGCAGCTTGGGACAGCCTTGGTCCGGCCTCTCCTATGGCTACACCTTC.

With respect to this clonotype: Relative to the germline gene, one junction end is altered; a read error may explain this. This rearrangement joins TRBV6-1 to TRBJ1-4; D is uncertain. Germline loops: CDR1 MNHNS, CDR2 SASEGT. This CDR3 is 17 amino acids long. CDR3 DNA sequence: TGTGCCCGCAGTGAAGCGGCGTCGTCTGTTGCTAATGAAAAACTGTTTTTT. Protein sequence: CARSEAASSVANEKLFF.